The 24 T cell receptor beta chains in this list originate from one sample, sequenced in a study of T cells in Graves' hyperthyroidism and ophthalmopathy. Amplification of TCR beta CDR3 regions was performed using RNA transcripts as template. RT-PCR in the first round (using the HTBI primer set) targeted the TCR CDR3. From the multiplex PCR reads, TCRdb called clonotypes with MiXCR, one entry per CDR3 protein. The sample lists roughly 570,000 distinct CDR3 sequences, about 43% occurring once. The sample was peripheral blood or thyroid tissue (not recorded which). All receptors derive from a young woman with Graves' hyperthyroidism.

CDR3 residues: CASSSQDSEKLFF. In DNA, the CDR3 is TGTGCCAGCAGCTCCCAGGACAGTGAAAAACTGTTTTTT. This sequence joins TRBV7-9 and TRBJ1-4, with D possibly matching TRBD1 (6 bases). CDR3 length equals 13 residues. Germline V gives CDR1 SEHNR, CDR2 FQNEAQ (reference sequence). Trimming cost V 4 bases and J 7 bases, with 10 bases left between them.

At least ten counts were recorded for this clonotype. The CDR3 nucleotides read TGCGCCAGCAGCCAAACCGGGACACAATTCTACGAGCAGTACTTC. Protein: CASSQTGTQFYEQYF. The rearrangement uses TRBV4-1 and TRBJ2-7; D is perhaps TRBD1 (6 bases). Germline loops: CDR1 MGHRA, CDR2 YSYEKL. Trimming shortened V by 2 bases and J by 3 bases, and 14 bases separated the two germline ends. CDR3 length: 15 amino acids.

Many counts were recorded for this clonotype. A much more abundant neighbour one base away suggests this may be a read error. The gene calls are TRBV7-9 and TRBJ2-7; TRBD2 might be the D (6 bases). CDR1 and CDR2 from the germline V gene are SEHNR and FQNEAQ (reference sequence). The CDR3 is 13 residues long. CDR3 nucleotides: TGTGCCGGCAGCGAATCGGGGGTAGGCGAGCAGTACTTC. It yields the protein CAGSESGVGEQYF.

There are many counts of this clonotype. The rearrangement uses TRBV9 and TRBJ2-5, with 11 bases fitting TRBD2. This CDR3 contains 16 residues. CDR1 is SGDLS, CDR2 YYNGEE, per germline. With 4 bases clipped from V and 4 bases from J, the junction kept 9 bases outside the gene matches. Here the CDR3 reads CASSRTSGSFLETQYF. Written as DNA, the CDR3 is TGTGCCAGCAGCCGAACTAGCGGGAGTTTCTTAGAGACCCAGTACTTC.

This clonotype has just a few counts. The chain couples TRBV20-1 to TRBJ2-7; a weak D match, TRBD2 (6 bases). Germline CDR1 and CDR2: DFQATT and SNEGSKA (reference sequence). The CDR3 consists of 16 residues. V gave up 3 bases and J gave up 7 bases, with 25 bases separating them. CDR3 sequence: CSARGPRGGLYREQYF. The DNA for the CDR3 is TGCAGTGCTAGGGGACCGAGGGGAGGCCTGTATAGGGAGCAGTACTTC.

This clonotype was seen at least ten times. The chain has TRBV20-1 and TRBJ1-2; 8 bases fit TRBD1. The ends lost 3 bases at V and 0 bases at J; junction bases unmatched: 0. CDR3 length: 13 residues. The germline CDR1 and CDR2 sequences are DFQATT and SNEGSKA (reference sequence). CDR3 protein: CSARGQANYGYTF. CDR3 coding DNA: TGCAGTGCTAGGGGACAGGCTAACTATGGCTACACCTTC.

Comments on this clonotype: One end of the junction varies from germline; a read error may be responsible. This chain uses TRBV15 with TRBJ1-5, with D unclear. Looked up from germline, CDR1 is LNHNV and CDR2 is YYDKDF (reference sequence). The CDR3 totals 13 residues. As DNA, the CDR3 is TGTGCCGCCAGCAGAGATTCGGGTCCGCCCCAGCATTTT. Protein: CAASRDSGPPQHF.

Comments on this clonotype: With a much larger clone just one base away, this may be a read error. The rearrangement uses TRBV5-4 and TRBJ1-2, with a tentative D call TRBD1 (5 bases). Germline values: CDR1 SGHNT, CDR2 YYREEE (reference sequence). The CDR3 length is 14 residues. The DNA of the CDR3 is TGTGCCAGCGGCTTTGGGACTGCGGCAGGGGGCTACACCTTC. This encodes CASGFGTAAGGYTF.

Of note for this clonotype: A much more abundant neighbour one base away suggests this may be a read error. This rearrangement joins TRBV11-2 to TRBJ2-7, with TRBD2 matching 7 bases. In germline, CDR1 is SGHAT, CDR2 FQNNGV. This CDR3 comprises 15 residues. CDR3 protein: CAGSLVGAGEYEQYF. The DNA of the CDR3 is TGTGCCGGCAGCTTAGTAGGGGCGGGAGAGTATGAGCAGTACTTC.

In its sample, this clonotype was seen many times. This rearrangement joins TRBV12-5 to TRBJ1-5, with D perhaps matching TRBD1 (6 bases). This CDR3 is built from 14 residues. V was pared by 7 bases and J by 0 bases, with 10 bases between. CDR1 and CDR2 from the germline V gene are LGHNT and FRNRAP. The CDR3 reads CASATGYSNQPQHF. The CDR3 region has the DNA TGTGCTAGTGCCACAGGGTATAGCAATCAGCCCCAGCATTTT. Based on the CDR3 plus reference TRBV12-5 and TRBJ1-5, the full variable domain is DARVTQTPRHKVTEMGQEVTMRCQPILGHNTVFWYRQTMMQGLELLAYFRNRAPLDDSGMPKDRFSAEMPDATLATLKIQPSEPRDSAVYFCASATGYSNQPQHFGDGTRLSIL.

This clonotype was observed many times. The V gene is TRBV20-1, the J gene TRBJ1-1, with D tentatively TRBD1 (6 bases). Germline CDR1 is DFQATT and CDR2 is SNEGSKA (reference sequence). Trimming stripped 3 bases from V and 11 bases from J, with 19 bases between. The CDR3 covers 13 residues. The CDR3 sequence: CSARRPTGISAFF. The CDR3 DNA sequence: TGCAGTGCTAGGAGGCCAACAGGGATCAGCGCTTTCTTT.

In regard to this clonotype: Germline and junction disagree at one end, which may indicate a read error. This chain uses TRBV7-9 with TRBJ2-5; a weak D match, TRBD2 (5 bases). The length of the CDR3 is 16 residues. The germline V gene has CDR1 SEHNR and CDR2 FQNEAQ (reference sequence). CDR3 coding DNA: TGCGCCAGCAGCTCGAAGCAGATAGCGTACCAAGAGACCCAGTACTTC. Translated: CASSSKQIAYQETQYF.

This clonotype was observed once. The CDR3 protein is CASSHGLGSYEQYF. The DNA for the CDR3 is TGTGCCAGCAGCCATGGGCTAGGTTCCTACGAGCAGTACTTC. The V gene is TRBV7-3, the J gene TRBJ2-7; D gene ambiguous. The germline CDR1 and CDR2 sequences are SGHTA and FQGTGA. The CDR3 sequence is 14 residues long. Deletions cut 5 bases from V and 1 base from J, with 12 bases between.

This clonotype has ten or more counts. V and J are TRBV2 and TRBJ2-7; TRBD1 is a possible D gene (7 bases). Germline CDR1 SNHLY, CDR2 FYNNEI. The CDR3 has 15 residues. The V end was cut by 10 bases, the J end by 5 bases, with 24 bases between. CDR3 region: CAKGGGRFVGHEQYF. The DNA of the CDR3 is TGTGCCAAAGGAGGGGGCAGGTTCGTGGGACACGAGCAGTACTTC.

In its sample, this clonotype was seen a few times. The V gene is TRBV12-3 or TRBV12-4, the J gene TRBJ2-5; a possible D gene is TRBD1 (5 bases). Between the trimmed V and J ends, which lost 5 bases and 1 base, there was a span of 8 bases. CDR3 length: 13 residues. The CDR3 coding sequence is TGTGCCAGCAGTGTCGACAGCCAAGAGACCCAGTACTTC. As protein: CASSVDSQETQYF.

Here the CDR3 DNA reads TGTGCCACCAGTGGAACAGGGGGCAGACAAGAGACCCAGTACTTC. This codes for CATSGTGGRQETQYF. The chain carries TRBV24-1 and TRBJ2-5; 9 bases match TRBD1. The germline V gene has CDR1 KGHDR and CDR2 SFDVKD. The CDR3 is 15 amino acids. V was pared by 5 bases and J by 2 bases, with 5 bases of the junction left unmatched.

The V call is TRBV27, the J call TRBJ1-2; 7 bases align to TRBD1. V was clipped by 3 bases and J by 4 bases; unmatched bases: 11. The CDR3 runs 16 residues. Germline loops: CDR1 MNHEY, CDR2 SMNVEV (reference sequence). The DNA for the CDR3 is TGTGCCAGCAGTTTTACAGGGGAGGTGAGGCCCTATGGCTACACCTTC. This codes for CASSFTGEVRPYGYTF.

This clonotype came up many times. This chain links TRBV24-1 with TRBJ1-2; D unresolved. This CDR3 is 12 amino acids long. Germline CDR1 reads KGHDR; CDR2 reads SFDVKD. V was trimmed by 3 bases and J by 7 bases, leaving 8 bases between them. The CDR3, as DNA: TGTGCCACCAGTGATGAGGGAGGTGGCTACACCTTC. It yields the protein CATSDEGGGYTF.

The J gene is TRBJ1-2, the V gene TRBV15; 10 nucleotides align to TRBD1. Germline trimming cut 3 bases from V and 5 bases from J; bases unmatched to any gene: 6. The V gene's germline CDR1 is LNHNV and CDR2 YYDKDF (reference sequence). The CDR3 runs to 15 residues. CDR3 DNA sequence: TGTGCCACCAGCAGCCCCTCGGGACAGGGGTATGGCTACACCTTC. Encoded protein: CATSSPSGQGYGYTF. Complete variable domain (other parts from reference TRBV15 and TRBJ1-2): DAMVIQNPRYQVTQFGKPVTLSCSQTLNHNVMYWYQQKSSQAPKLLFHYYDKDFNNEADTPDNFQSRRPNTSFCFLDIRSPGLGDTAMYLCATSSPSGQGYGYTFGSGTRLTVV.

As for this clonotype: A read error may be the cause here, since a much bigger clone is one base away. This chain connects TRBV12-3 or TRBV12-4 to TRBJ2-2; no firm D call. This CDR3 comprises 15 residues. Trimming cost V 3 bases and J 4 bases, with 12 bases left between them. This CDR3 is CASSFVSPATGELFF. CDR3 bases: TGTGCCAGCAGTTTTGTTAGCCCGGCCACCGGGGAGCTGTTTTTT.

This chain connects TRBV9 to TRBJ1-1; D remains unclear. V gave up 0 bases and J gave up 5 bases, with 14 bases separating them. The CDR3 spans 15 residues. Germline lookup yields CDR1 SGDLS and CDR2 YYNGEE. DNA for the CDR3: TGTGCCAGCAGCGTAGAGTCTAGCGGGAGGACTGAAGCTTTCTTT. Its translation is CASSVESSGRTEAFF.

The V and J genes are TRBV5-6 and TRBJ2-3; either TRBD1 or TRBD2 may fit D (5 bases each). CDR3 length equals 15 residues. The V gene's germline CDR1 is SGHDT and CDR2 YYEEEE. V was trimmed by 0 bases and J by 2 bases, leaving 10 bases between them. CDR3 DNA sequence: TGTGCCAGCAGCTTGGTAAGGGGAGTCACAGATACGCAGTATTTT. Its translation: CASSLVRGVTDTQYF.

This clonotype showed up many times. This rearrangement joins TRBV6-5 to TRBJ2-7, with D perhaps matching TRBD1 (6 bases). V was clipped by 6 bases and J by 0 bases, with 12 bases between them. The germline V gene has CDR1 MNHEY and CDR2 SVGAGI. The CDR3 consists of 14 residues. DNA of the CDR3: TGTGCCAGCAGGAGGACAGAGCGCTCCTACGAGCAGTACTTC. Its protein product is CASRRTERSYEQYF.

The CDR3 nucleotides are TGCGCCAGCGCAACGGGACTAGCGGGAGATGGAGATACGCAGTATTTT. Protein product: CASATGLAGDGDTQYF. The gene calls are TRBV5-1 and TRBJ2-3; 14 nucleotides agree with TRBD2. This CDR3 comprises 16 residues. In germline, CDR1 is SGHRS, CDR2 YFSETQ. V lost 7 bases, J lost 5 bases, and 9 bases stayed unmatched.